This T cell receptor (beta chain) was observed in a study of early T cells in non-severe SARS-CoV-2 infection. For the study at large: The input, bulk RNA from unsorted whole blood, was sequenced, and chains were unpaired. Regarding the study as a whole: Database matching using VDJdb favored anti-spike CD8 responses, with private and CD4 specificities left missing.

This clonotype was detected ten times or more. The antigen is not known. The V gene's germline CDR1 is MNHNY and CDR2 SVGAGI (reference sequence). Trimming pared 6 bases from V and 4 bases from J, leaving 13 bases between. This CDR3 spans 14 amino acids. Attached unique molecular identifiers marked individual cDNA molecules. TCRdb passed the 5' RACE reads through MiXCR, listing each CDR3 protein once. This table has over 35,000 distinct CDR3 sequences, about 6% appearing once. The specimen comprised whole blood, sampled at baseline. This TCR was recovered from an adult who was a healthcare worker with PCR-confirmed SARS-CoV-2 infection or an uninfected control (not recorded which). The chain couples TRBV6-6 to TRBJ1-3, with a weak D call TRBD1 (5 bases). The CDR3 DNA reads as TGTGCCAGCAGCTACGGGACGCTAGGAAACACCATATATTTT. Its protein product is CASSYGTLGNTIYF.